The 21 T cell receptor beta chains listed next were all sequenced from one sample in a study of Ad26.COV2.S vaccination and SARS-CoV-2 variants. Documented treatment: roughly 20 received Ad26.COV2.S at low or high dose, single or two shots; about five received placebo; per-sample allocation not given. Sample collection was performed on day 63 after the first vaccine or placebo injection. Assay: immunoSEQ multiplex PCR; the TCRdb copy retains only in-frame clones and omits some. The data contain 250,000 or so clones, roughly 89% of them singletons. The specimen comprised peripheral blood, sampled in a trial of Ad26.COV2.S vaccine versus placebo. Receptors originate from a person aged 18-60 years who received the Ad26.COV2.S COVID-19 vaccine or a placebo.

This clone was seen a handful of times. The V gene is TRBV5-6, the J gene TRBJ1-1, with D perhaps matching TRBD1 (6 bases). There are 14 residues in the CDR3. Trimming pared 1 base from V and 6 bases from J, leaving 13 bases between. Germline CDR1 reads SGHDT; CDR2 reads YYEEEE. The CDR3 region has the DNA TGTGCCAGCAGCTTGCCGGGGGCGAATTCTGAAGCTTTCTTT. It codes for CASSLPGANSEAFF.

The chain links TRBV14 to TRBJ2-1; 8 bases match TRBD1. The V gene's germline CDR1 is SGHDN and CDR2 FVKESK. The CDR3 consists of 16 residues. With V trimmed by 0 bases and J by 7 bases, 8 bases remained unmatched. CDR3 in amino acids: CASSQDPRNRGNEQFF. The CDR3 bases are TGTGCCAGCAGCCAAGATCCGAGGAACAGGGGGAATGAGCAGTTCTTC.

The sample holds one count of this clone. The chain has TRBV6-1 and TRBJ2-7, with D unclear. Trimming pared 3 bases from V and 0 bases from J, leaving 9 bases between. CDR1 and CDR2 from the germline V gene are MNHNS and SASEGT. The CDR3 runs 14 residues. The CDR3 DNA sequence: TGTGCCAGCAGTGACCGACACTTCTCCTACGAGCAGTACTTC. Protein product: CASSDRHFSYEQYF.

This clone has only one observation. J is TRBJ2-1 and V is TRBV5-4; tentatively, D is TRBD1 or TRBD2 (6 bases each). This CDR3 has 14 residues. Germline V gene lookup returns CDR1 SGHNT and CDR2 YYREEE (reference sequence). The V end lost 3 bases, the J end lost 7 bases, and 14 bases lay between the germline ends. CDR3 DNA: TGTGCCAGCAGCTGGGTGGGGGGCGGAAATGAGCAGTTCTTC. This translates into CASSWVGGGNEQFF.

The chain employs TRBV11-3 and TRBJ2-1; 7 bases map to TRBD2. The germline V gene has CDR1 SGHNT and CDR2 YENEEA. CDR3 size: 17 residues. V trimming: 9 bases; J trimming: 5 bases; junction bases outside the gene matches: 19. CDR3 DNA: TGTGCCAGGACCGGCCCGGACAAGCGGGAAGTCAACAATGAGCAGTTCTTC. It is translated as CARTGPDKREVNNEQFF.

This rearrangement joins TRBV7-3 to TRBJ2-1; no firm D call. This CDR3 contains 12 residues. V lost 5 bases to trimming and J lost 7 bases, with 9 bases between them. Germline V gene data show CDR1 as SGHTA and CDR2 as FQGTGA. As DNA, the CDR3 is TGTGCCAGCAGCGATACGAAGAATGAGCAGTTCTTC. Translation: CASSDTKNEQFF.

The gene calls are TRBV7-8 and TRBJ2-2; tentatively, D is TRBD2 (5 bases). The V and J ends lost 4 bases and 2 bases respectively, with 11 bases between them. Germline V lookup: CDR1 SGHVS, CDR2 FQNEAQ. The CDR3 is made up of 15 amino acids. The CDR3 DNA reads TGTGCCAGCAGCTCCGGGGTATTAAACACCGGGGAGCTGTTTTTT. Protein sequence: CASSSGVLNTGELFF.

The chain couples TRBV20-1 to TRBJ2-3; TRBD2 matches 11 bases. This CDR3 spans 15 amino acids. Per the germline V gene, CDR1 is DFQATT and CDR2 is SNEGSKA (reference sequence). With 3 bases clipped from V and 6 bases from J, the junction kept 8 bases outside the gene matches. CDR3 sequence: CSASFPSGRSDTQYF. As DNA, the CDR3 is TGCAGTGCTAGTTTTCCTAGCGGGAGGTCGGATACGCAGTATTTT.

The V and J genes are TRBV7-9 and TRBJ2-7; D remains unclear. CDR1 and CDR2 (germline): SEHNR, FQNEAQ (reference sequence). The CDR3 runs to 14 residues. V dropped 1 base and J dropped 5 bases, with 12 bases sitting between them. The CDR3 is CASSLGVGVDEQYV. The CDR3 DNA reads TGTGCCAGCAGCTTAGGCGTGGGTGTGGACGAGCAGTACGTC.

The chain employs TRBV5-5 and TRBJ1-3; D is uncertain. This CDR3 comprises 15 residues. Trimming stripped 2 bases from V and 0 bases from J, with 9 bases between. Germline CDR1 and CDR2: SGHKS and YYEKEE (reference sequence). In DNA, the CDR3 is TGTGCCAGCAGCTTCGGGCCGGACTCTGGAAACACCATATATTTT. Its protein product is CASSFGPDSGNTIYF.

The chain combines TRBV7-9 with TRBJ1-1, with a tentative D call TRBD1 (5 bases). Looked up from germline, CDR1 is SEHNR and CDR2 is FQNEAQ (reference sequence). The CDR3 has 14 amino acids. With 6 bases removed from V and 5 bases from J, the gap between germline ends came to 16 bases. The CDR3 nucleotides are TGTGCCAGCAGTCCTACCCAGGGAGGTACTGAAGCTTTCTTT. It is translated as CASSPTQGGTEAFF.

V usage is TRBV15 and J usage is TRBJ2-1, with 7 bases lining up with TRBD1. V dropped 9 bases and J dropped 6; count of bases not matched to a gene: 8. CDR3 length equals 13 residues. Germline assignment: CDR1 LNHNV and CDR2 YYDKDF (reference sequence). The CDR3 protein is CATKPGQSNEQFF. Written as DNA, the CDR3 is TGTGCCACGAAGCCGGGACAGTCCAATGAGCAGTTCTTC.

The J gene is TRBJ2-1, the V gene TRBV9; 9 nucleotides line up with TRBD2. Looked up from germline, CDR1 is SGDLS and CDR2 is YYNGEE. J gave up 5 bases and V 7 bases, and 10 bases lay outside the gene matches. The CDR3 has 15 amino acids. The CDR3 bases are TGTGCCAGCGGATTGGGACTAGCAGGGAACAATGAGCAGTTCTTC. Translation gives CASGLGLAGNNEQFF.

The rearrangement uses TRBV14 and TRBJ2-7; no reliable D call. CDR1 and CDR2 from the germline V gene are SGHDN and FVKESK. Trimming left V 1 base short and J 2 bases short, with 12 bases between. The CDR3 has 15 amino acids. DNA for the CDR3: TGTGCCAGCAGCCAAGGTTCCGCCTCCACCTACGAGCAGTACTTC. Translating it yields CASSQGSASTYEQYF.

The V call is TRBV4-1, the J call TRBJ2-5, with a possible D match to TRBD2 (5 bases). The germline V gene has CDR1 MGHRA and CDR2 YSYEKL. This CDR3 has 14 residues. The V gene lost 4 bases and the J gene lost 3 bases, with 12 bases spanning the gap. CDR3 region: CASSLGREKETQYF. The CDR3 DNA is TGCGCCAGCAGCCTCGGACGGGAAAAAGAGACCCAGTACTTC.

This sequence joins TRBV28 and TRBJ2-2; TRBD2 agrees at 11 bases. Germline CDR1 MDHEN, CDR2 SYDVKM. The V gene end was trimmed by 4 bases and the J gene end by 14 bases; junction bases not matched to a gene: 12. The CDR3 is made up of 15 amino acids. Here the CDR3 DNA reads TGTGCCAGCAGTTCTACTAGCGGGGGACCACCCTCCCTGTTTTTT. Protein: CASSSTSGGPPSLFF.

The chain is built from TRBV2 and TRBJ2-2, with D perhaps assigned TRBD1 or TRBD2 (5 bases each). The ends were cut back, 6 bases at V and 6 bases at J, with 17 bases in the middle. The CDR3 consists of 15 residues. Per germline, CDR1 SNHLY and CDR2 FYNNEI. CDR3 loop: CASSPGPRGAGELFF. CDR3 coding DNA: TGTGCCAGCAGCCCCGGACCCCGGGGCGCCGGGGAGCTGTTTTTT.

This chain uses TRBV9 with TRBJ2-1, with 8 bases matching TRBD2. V lost 0 bases and J lost 14; bases outside the gene matches: 7. Germline V gene sequence: CDR1 SGDLS, CDR2 YYNGEE. The CDR3 covers 13 residues. CDR3 sequence reads: CASSVESGTREFF. CDR3 nucleotide sequence: TGTGCCAGCAGCGTAGAATCAGGGACTAGGGAGTTCTTC.

This clone came up a few times. In DNA, the CDR3 is TGTGCCACCAGTGATACCTATGGCTACACCTTC. This gives the protein CATSDTYGYTF. The V call is TRBV24-1, the J call TRBJ1-2, with D unclear. The CDR3 loop spans 11 amino acids. Germline values: CDR1 KGHDR, CDR2 SFDVKD. V lost 3 bases and J lost 4, with 2 bases in between.

Here the CDR3 reads CASSPGARTGAKQETQYF. As DNA, the CDR3 is TGTGCCAGCAGTCCTGGAGCCAGGACAGGGGCCAAACAAGAGACCCAGTACTTC. This chain connects TRBV5-6 to TRBJ2-5, with TRBD1 matching 9 bases. CDR3 length: 18 residues. Germline CDR1 is SGHDT and CDR2 is YYEEEE. The V segment lost 5 bases and the J segment 2 bases; nucleotides outside the gene matches: 16.

The sample holds one count of this clone. The chain uses TRBV14 and TRBJ2-3; unclear D gene. Trimming removed 2 bases from V and 2 bases from J, with 20 bases in between. The CDR3 extends over 18 amino acids. Germline assignment: CDR1 SGHDN and CDR2 FVKESK. This CDR3 is CASSQSWATRALTDTQYF. The CDR3 DNA reads TGTGCCAGCAGCCAATCCTGGGCGACCCGAGCACTCACAGATACGCAGTATTTT.